This T cell receptor (beta chain) was sequenced during a study of OX40 agonist ivuxolimab in advanced cancers. Study information: Ivuxolimab is a fully human IgG2 antibody that activates OX40 (CD134). Whole-study findings and limits: Circulating CD4+ and CD8+ T cells showed clonal expansion by week 6 at 0.1 to 3.0 mg/kg. Mean expanded clone counts were higher in CD8+ than CD4+ T cells. Clonal expansion among partial responders at 0.1-3.0 mg/kg ranked near the lowest.

Produced via immunoSEQ multiplex PCR; TCRdb's table is partial and in-frame only. This table holds tens of thousands of clones, over 80% found once. Germline CDR1 is SGHVS and CDR2 is FQNEAQ. The ends were cut back, 0 bases at V and 2 bases at J, with 10 bases in the middle. The CDR3 totals 15 residues. Notes on this clone: Its antigen is not known.

The rearrangement joins TRBV7-8 to TRBJ1-1, with D possibly TRBD1 on 6 matching bases. The sample in question was CD4+ or CD8+ T cells sorted from blood, obtained in a trial of the OX40 agonist ivuxolimab. The receptor comes from an adult with an advanced solid tumor such as melanoma, head and neck, liver or kidney cancer. CDR3 coding DNA: TGTGCCAGCAGCTTAGCGACAGGAGTTAACACTGAAGCTTTCTTT. Encoded protein: CASSLATGVNTEAFF.